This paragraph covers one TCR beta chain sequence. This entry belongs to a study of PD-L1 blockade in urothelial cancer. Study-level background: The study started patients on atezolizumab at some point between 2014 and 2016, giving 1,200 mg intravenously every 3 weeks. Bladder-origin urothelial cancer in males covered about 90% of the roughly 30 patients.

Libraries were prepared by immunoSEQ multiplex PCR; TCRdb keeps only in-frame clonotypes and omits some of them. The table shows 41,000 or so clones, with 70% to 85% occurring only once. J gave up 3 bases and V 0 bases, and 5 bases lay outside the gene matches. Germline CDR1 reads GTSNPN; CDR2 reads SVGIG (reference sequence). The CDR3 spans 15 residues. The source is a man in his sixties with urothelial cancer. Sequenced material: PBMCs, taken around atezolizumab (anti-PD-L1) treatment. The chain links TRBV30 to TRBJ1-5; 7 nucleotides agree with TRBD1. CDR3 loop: CAWSVQGPTNQPQHF. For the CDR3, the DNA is TGTGCCTGGAGTGTACAGGGGCCTACCAATCAGCCCCAGCATTTT.